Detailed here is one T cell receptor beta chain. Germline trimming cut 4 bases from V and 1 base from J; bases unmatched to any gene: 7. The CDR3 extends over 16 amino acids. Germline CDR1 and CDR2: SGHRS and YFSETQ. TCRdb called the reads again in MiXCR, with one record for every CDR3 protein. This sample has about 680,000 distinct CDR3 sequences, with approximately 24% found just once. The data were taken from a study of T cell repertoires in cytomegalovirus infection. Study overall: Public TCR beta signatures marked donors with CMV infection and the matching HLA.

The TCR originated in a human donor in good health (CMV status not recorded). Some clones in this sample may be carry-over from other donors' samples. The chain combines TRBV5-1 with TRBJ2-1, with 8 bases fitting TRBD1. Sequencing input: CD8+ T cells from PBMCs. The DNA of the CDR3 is TGCGCCAGCAGCGGCGACAGGGGTCCGTCCTACAATGAGCAGTTCTTC. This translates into CASSGDRGPSYNEQFF.